A single sample is the source of the 15 T cell receptor beta chains below, sequenced in a study of blood T cell repertoires in COVID-19. TCRdb's table, derived via immunoSEQ multiplex PCR, lists solely in-frame clones and lacks some. The sample yields about 140,000 clones, roughly 86% seen once. Sequencing was done on a sample of peripheral blood. These receptors all come from a man between 70 and 80 years old with acute or convalescent COVID-19.

The chain couples TRBV5-1 to TRBJ2-2; D might be TRBD1 (5 bases). CDR1 is SGHRS, CDR2 YFSETQ, per germline. Trimming removed 4 bases from V and 7 bases from J, with 11 bases in between. The CDR3 spans 13 residues. The CDR3 DNA follows: TGCGCCAGCAGCCTGGGTCAGGGCGGGGAGCTGTTTTTT. It specifies CASSLGQGGELFF.

The V call is TRBV9, the J call TRBJ1-1; possibly TRBD1 for D (6 bases). V gave up 3 bases and J gave up 6 bases, with 15 bases separating them. Per the germline V gene, CDR1 is SGDLS and CDR2 is YYNGEE. This CDR3 has 14 residues. The CDR3 nucleotides are TGTGCCAGCAGCGCCCCCGTAAAGGGGGCTGAAGCTTTCTTT. Its protein product is CASSAPVKGAEAFF. The complete variable domain, with remaining parts taken from reference TRBV9 and TRBJ1-1, reads DSGVTQTPKHLITATGQRVTLRCSPRSGDLSVYWYQQSLDQGLQFLIQYYNGEERAKGNILERFSAQQFPDLHSELNLSSLELGDSALYFCASSAPVKGAEAFFGQGTRLTVV.

The chain uses TRBV6-4 and TRBJ1-5; TRBD1 agrees at 10 bases. The V gene end was trimmed by 6 bases and the J gene end by 4 bases; junction bases not matched to a gene: 6. CDR1 is MRHNA and CDR2 is SNTAGT in the germline V gene. The CDR3 totals 15 residues. CDR3 loop: CASSLDRGKNQPQHF. As DNA, the CDR3 is TGTGCCAGCAGCCTGGACAGGGGGAAGAATCAGCCCCAGCATTTT.

The chain carries TRBV7-2 and TRBJ2-7; TRBD1 matches at 8 bases. The length of the CDR3 is 13 residues. Germline V gives CDR1 SGHTA, CDR2 FQGNSA. With 3 bases clipped from V and 5 bases from J, the junction kept 3 bases outside the gene matches. CDR3 DNA: TGTGCCAGCAGCTTTCGACAGGGGAACGAGCAGTACTTC. The encoded protein is CASSFRQGNEQYF. The variable domain in full, completed from reference TRBV7-2 and TRBJ2-7, reads GAGVSQSPSNKVTEKGKDVELRCDPISGHTALYWYRQSLGQGLEFLIYFQGNSAPDKSGLPSDRFSAERTGGSVSTLTIQRTQQEDSAVYLCASSFRQGNEQYFGPGTRLTVT.

The genes are TRBV10-3 and TRBJ2-3; 9 bases agree with TRBD2. With V trimmed by 6 bases and J by 6 bases, 10 bases remained unmatched. This CDR3 has 15 residues. CDR1 is ENHRY, CDR2 SYGVKD, per germline. CDR3 DNA: TGTGCCATCAGCCCCGGTCTAGCGGGACCGGATACGCAGTATTTT. This sequence encodes CAISPGLAGPDTQYF.

The chain recombines TRBV7-8 with TRBJ2-3; TRBD1 might be the D (6 bases). The CDR3 has 15 amino acids. Trimming took off 6 bases at V and 3 bases at J, with 16 bases between the two ends. Germline V gene sequence: CDR1 SGHVS, CDR2 FQNEAQ. CDR3 sequence: CASSFLQGPTDTQYF. The CDR3 bases are TGTGCCAGCAGTTTCCTACAGGGCCCAACAGATACGCAGTATTTT. The full variable domain, with the rest looked up from reference TRBV7-8 and TRBJ2-3, is GAGVSQSPRYKVAKRGQDVALRCDPISGHVSLFWYQQALGQGPEFLTYFQNEAQLDKSGLPSDRFFAERPEGSVSTLKIQRTQQEDSAVYLCASSFLQGPTDTQYFGPGTRLTVL.

This chain connects TRBV19 to TRBJ2-2; TRBD2 aligns across 14 bases. CDR3 length: 17 amino acids. Trimming took 5 bases from V and 5 from J; bases not matched to a gene: 7. The germline V gene has CDR1 LNHDA and CDR2 SQIVND (reference sequence). CDR3 loop: CASSLTSGGARTGELFF. The CDR3, as DNA: TGTGCCAGTAGTTTGACTAGCGGGGGGGCCCGTACCGGGGAGCTGTTTTTT.

The chain combines TRBV2 with TRBJ1-4; D gene unclear. The CDR3 consists of 14 residues. Germline loops: CDR1 SNHLY, CDR2 FYNNEI. Deletions cut 6 bases from V and 7 bases from J, with 15 bases between. For the CDR3, the DNA is TGTGCCAGCAGAGCCCAGGATTTAGGTGAAAAACTGTTTTTT. Protein sequence: CASRAQDLGEKLFF.

The CDR3 sequence: CASSYRVGAFF. In nucleotides, the CDR3 is TGTGCCAGCAGCTACAGGGTTGGAGCTTTCTTT. This chain links TRBV7-2 with TRBJ1-1, with D possibly TRBD1 on 6 matching bases. Germline CDR1 reads SGHTA; CDR2 reads FQGNSA. Deletions cut 4 bases from V and 10 bases from J, with 10 bases between. The CDR3 covers 11 residues.

The chain has TRBV5-4 and TRBJ2-5, with 9 bases identical to TRBD2. Germline trimming cut 4 bases from V and 2 bases from J; bases unmatched to any gene: 9. The CDR3 is 16 amino acids. The germline V gene has CDR1 SGHNT and CDR2 YYREEE (reference sequence). CDR3 sequence reads: CASSHWSGGFQETQYF. CDR3 coding DNA: TGTGCCAGCAGCCATTGGAGCGGGGGGTTTCAAGAGACCCAGTACTTC.

The chain combines TRBV7-9 with TRBJ1-3; TRBD1 matches 7 bases. Germline V gives CDR1 SEHNR, CDR2 FQNEAQ (reference sequence). CDR3 length equals 14 residues. V lost 5 bases, J lost 2 bases, and 3 bases stayed unmatched. This CDR3 is CASSLGTAGNTIYF. CDR3 DNA: TGTGCCAGCAGCCTTGGGACAGCTGGAAACACCATATATTTT.

V gene TRBV3-1 (or the pseudogene TRBV3-2) combines with J gene TRBJ1-1; 10 bases fit TRBD1. V lost 2 bases to trimming and J lost 4 bases; unmatched junction nucleotides: 10. Germline loops: CDR1 LGHDT, CDR2 YNNKEL (reference sequence). The CDR3 contains 17 residues. The CDR3 DNA follows: TGTGCCAGCAGCCAATCTTTGACAGGGGGCTTTCGCACTGAAGCTTTCTTT. This codes for CASSQSLTGGFRTEAFF.

CDR3 protein: CASRTPGANSNYGYTF. DNA for the CDR3: TGTGCCAGTAGAACGCCAGGGGCCAATTCAAACTATGGCTACACCTTC. This rearrangement joins TRBV19 to TRBJ1-2; D is perhaps TRBD1 (6 bases). This CDR3 region has 16 residues. The V gene's germline CDR1 is LNHDA and CDR2 SQIVND (reference sequence). V lost 6 bases to trimming and J lost 2 bases, with 19 bases between them. Based on the CDR3 plus reference TRBV19 and TRBJ1-2, the full variable domain is DGGITQSPKYLFRKEGQNVTLSCEQNLNHDAMYWYRQDPGQGLRLIYYSQIVNDFQKGDIAEGYSVSREKKESFPLTVTSAQKNPTAFYLCASRTPGANSNYGYTFGSGTRLTVV.

V gene TRBV7-9 combines with J gene TRBJ1-6; 8 bases map to TRBD1. V lost 3 bases to trimming and J lost 9 bases; unmatched junction nucleotides: 10. Germline assignment: CDR1 SEHNR and CDR2 FQNEAQ (reference sequence). The CDR3 length is 16 residues. The CDR3 coding sequence is TGTGCCAGCAGCTTCCGGGACAGGTCAGAGGTTTCACCCCTCCACTTT. Translation: CASSFRDRSEVSPLHF.

The chain uses TRBV11-2 and TRBJ2-2, with TRBD1 matching 8 bases. Losses at the gene ends were 5 bases for V and 4 bases for J; bases not matched to a gene: 15. The CDR3 sequence is 18 residues long. Germline V gene lookup returns CDR1 SGHAT and CDR2 FQNNGV. CDR3 region: CASSPLRGRGHRTGELFF. The CDR3 DNA sequence: TGTGCCAGCAGCCCTTTAAGGGGCAGGGGGCATCGCACCGGGGAGCTGTTTTTT.